This T cell receptor beta chain was obtained from a study of shared clonotypes between healthy human individuals. Study results and limitations: Clonotypes shared by all four donors outscored non-shared clonotypes in generation probability. Depth of sequencing was expected to influence donor clonotype sharing. The study generally estimated greater richness for naive than memory subsets.

Details on this clone: Its specificity is unknown.

The V end was cut by 8 bases, the J end by 4 bases, with 11 bases between. There are 12 residues in the CDR3. Germline CDR1 MNHEY, CDR2 SMNVEV (reference sequence). Sequencing was performed with immunoSEQ multiplex PCR; in TCRdb, only in-frame clones are kept and a portion is missing. The data show millions of clones, with about 92% seen just once and 0.39% held by the top ten. The material sequenced was naive CD4+ T cells from PBMCs. Subset reported: CD45RA+ positively selected. The V gene is TRBV27, the J gene TRBJ1-2; no firm D call. The origin of this receptor is a young man in good health. Some clones in this sample may be carry-over from other donors' samples. The CDR3 region has the DNA TGTGCCAGCTCCGCGCAAGGCTATGGCTACACCTTC. Encoded protein: CASSAQGYGYTF.